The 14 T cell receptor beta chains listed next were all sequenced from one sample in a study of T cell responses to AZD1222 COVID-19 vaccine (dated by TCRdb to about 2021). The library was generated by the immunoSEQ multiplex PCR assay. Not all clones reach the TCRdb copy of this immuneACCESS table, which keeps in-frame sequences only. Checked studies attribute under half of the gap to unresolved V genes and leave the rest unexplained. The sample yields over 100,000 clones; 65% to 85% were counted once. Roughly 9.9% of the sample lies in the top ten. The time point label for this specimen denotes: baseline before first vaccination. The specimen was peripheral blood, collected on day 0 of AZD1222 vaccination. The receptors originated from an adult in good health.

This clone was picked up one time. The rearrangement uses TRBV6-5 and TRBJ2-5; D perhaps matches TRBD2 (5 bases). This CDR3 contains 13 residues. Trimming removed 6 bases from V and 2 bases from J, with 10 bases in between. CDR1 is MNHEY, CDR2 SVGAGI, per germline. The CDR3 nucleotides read TGTGCCAGCAGCCTCAGGAGGCAAGAGACCCAGTACTTC. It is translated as CASSLRRQETQYF.

The CDR3 DNA follows: TGCGCCAGCAGTAACACAGATACGCAGTATTTT. Translation gives CASSNTDTQYF. This chain joins TRBV5-1 and TRBJ2-3; D call uncertain. The V gene's germline CDR1 is SGHRS and CDR2 YFSETQ. The CDR3 totals 11 residues. Trimming stripped 5 bases from V and 2 bases from J, with 3 bases between. The entire variable domain, with the rest obtained from reference TRBV5-1 and TRBJ2-3, is as follows: KAGVTQTPRYLIKTRGQQVTLSCSPISGHRSVSWYQQTPGQGLQFLFEYFSETQRNKGNFPGRFSGRQFSNSRSEMNVSTLELGDSALYLCASSNTDTQYFGPGTRLTVL.

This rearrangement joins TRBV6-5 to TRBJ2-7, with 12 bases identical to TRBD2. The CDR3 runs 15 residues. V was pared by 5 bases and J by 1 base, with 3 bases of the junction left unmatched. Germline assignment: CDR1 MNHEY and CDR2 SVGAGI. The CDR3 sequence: CASSTTSGRSYEQYF. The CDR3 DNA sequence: TGTGCCAGCAGTACGACTAGCGGGAGATCCTACGAGCAGTACTTC.

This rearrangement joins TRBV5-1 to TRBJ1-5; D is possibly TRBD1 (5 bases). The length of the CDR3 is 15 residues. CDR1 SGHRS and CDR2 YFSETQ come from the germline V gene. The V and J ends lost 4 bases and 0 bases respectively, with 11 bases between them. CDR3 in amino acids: CASSLFGTSNQPQHF. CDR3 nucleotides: TGCGCCAGCAGCCTATTCGGGACTAGCAATCAGCCCCAGCATTTT.

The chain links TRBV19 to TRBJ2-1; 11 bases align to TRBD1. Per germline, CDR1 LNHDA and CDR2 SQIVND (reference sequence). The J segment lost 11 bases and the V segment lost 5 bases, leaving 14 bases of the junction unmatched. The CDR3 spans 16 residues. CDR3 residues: CASSAETGTGGNKQFF. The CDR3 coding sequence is TGTGCCAGTAGTGCGGAAACCGGGACAGGGGGTAACAAGCAGTTCTTC.

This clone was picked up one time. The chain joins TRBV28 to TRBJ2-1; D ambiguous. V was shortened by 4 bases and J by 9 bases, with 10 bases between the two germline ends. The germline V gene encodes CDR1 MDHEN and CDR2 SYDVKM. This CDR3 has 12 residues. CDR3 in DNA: TGTGCCAGCAGTTCTCTAGTTACTGAGCAGTTCTTC. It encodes CASSSLVTEQFF.

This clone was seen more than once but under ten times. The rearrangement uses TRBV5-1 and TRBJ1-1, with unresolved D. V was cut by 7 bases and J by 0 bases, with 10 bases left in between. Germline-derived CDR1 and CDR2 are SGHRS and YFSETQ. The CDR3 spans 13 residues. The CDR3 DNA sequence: TGCGCCAGCTACGAGGAGGTGAACACTGAAGCTTTCTTT. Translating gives CASYEEVNTEAFF.

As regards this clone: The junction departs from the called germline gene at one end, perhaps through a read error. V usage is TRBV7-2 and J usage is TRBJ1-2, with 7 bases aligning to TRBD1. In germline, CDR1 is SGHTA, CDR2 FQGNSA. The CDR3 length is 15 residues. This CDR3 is CASTLDRETNYGYTF. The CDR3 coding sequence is TGTGCCAGCACCTTAGACAGGGAAACTAACTATGGCTACACCTTC.

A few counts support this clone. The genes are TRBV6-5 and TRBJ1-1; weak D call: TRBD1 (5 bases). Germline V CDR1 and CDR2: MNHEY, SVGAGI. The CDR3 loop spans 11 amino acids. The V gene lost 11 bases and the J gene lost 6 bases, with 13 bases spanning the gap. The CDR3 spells CAAWRGAEAFF. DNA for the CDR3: TGTGCCGCCTGGCGGGGCGCTGAAGCTTTCTTT.

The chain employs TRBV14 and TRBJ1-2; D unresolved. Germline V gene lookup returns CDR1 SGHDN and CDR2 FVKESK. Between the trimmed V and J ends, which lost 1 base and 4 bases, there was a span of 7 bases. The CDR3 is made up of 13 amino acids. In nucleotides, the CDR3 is TGTGCCAGCAGCCAAGGGCTGATCTATGGCTACACCTTC. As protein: CASSQGLIYGYTF.

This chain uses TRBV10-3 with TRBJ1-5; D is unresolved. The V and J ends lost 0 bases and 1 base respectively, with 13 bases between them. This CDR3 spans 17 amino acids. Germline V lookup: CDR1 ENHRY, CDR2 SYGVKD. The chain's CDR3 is CAISESSHGGSNQPQHF. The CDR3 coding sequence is TGTGCCATCAGTGAGTCGAGTCACGGAGGGAGCAATCAGCCCCAGCATTTT.

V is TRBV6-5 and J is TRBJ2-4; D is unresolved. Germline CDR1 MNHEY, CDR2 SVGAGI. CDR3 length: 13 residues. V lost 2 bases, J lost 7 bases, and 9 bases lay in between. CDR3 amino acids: CASSYGLGNIQYF. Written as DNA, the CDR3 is TGTGCCAGCAGTTACGGTCTAGGGAACATTCAGTACTTC.

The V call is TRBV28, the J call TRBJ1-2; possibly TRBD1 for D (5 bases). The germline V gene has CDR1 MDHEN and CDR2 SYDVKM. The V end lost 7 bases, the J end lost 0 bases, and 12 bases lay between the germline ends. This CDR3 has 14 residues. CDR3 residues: CASNWGVSNYGYTF. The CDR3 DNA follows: TGTGCCAGCAATTGGGGGGTTTCTAACTATGGCTACACCTTC.

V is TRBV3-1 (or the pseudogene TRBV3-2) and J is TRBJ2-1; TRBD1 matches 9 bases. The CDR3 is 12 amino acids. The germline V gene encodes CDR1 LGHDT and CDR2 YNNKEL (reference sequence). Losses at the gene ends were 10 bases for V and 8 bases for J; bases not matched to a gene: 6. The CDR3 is CATTGGFDEQFF. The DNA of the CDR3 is TGTGCCACCACAGGGGGCTTCGATGAGCAGTTCTTC.